The rows below give T cell receptor beta chains drawn from one sample of a study of blood T cells in healthy people across ages. TCRdb reprocessed the 5' RACE reads with MiXCR, giving one entry per CDR3 protein. The table lists fewer than 1.5 million distinct CDR3 sequences, roughly 40% of them singletons. Specimen: blood. Every receptor here comes from a woman between 18 and 29 years old in good health. CDR3s include the opening cysteine and the closing phenylalanine or tryptophan. D genes are given only for firm matches. Size is stated for part of the rows, as once, few or many counts, or as a class when the clone is expanded.

>TRBJ1-2|NA|TRBV2|few|14
TGTGCCAGCATGTTCCGGGACGGACACTATGGCTACACCTTC
CASMFRDGHYGYTF
>TRBJ2-1|TRBD2|TRBV10-3|NA|16
TGTGCCATCGGGGAAAAACTAGCGTCACCCGGCAATGAGCAGTTCTTC
CAIGEKLASPGNEQFF
>TRBJ1-1|TRBD1|TRBV5-5|NA|16
TGTGCCAGCAGCTCAAGAGGAGCAGGGGGGAACACTGAAGCTTTCTTT
CASSSRGAGGNTEAFF
>TRBJ1-6|NA|TRBV6-5|few|13
TGTGCCAGCAGTTACGGTCGTAATTCACCCCTCCACTTT
CASSYGRNSPLHF
>TRBJ2-7|TRBD1|TRBV20-1|few|15
TGCAGTGCTAGAGATCCGGGGACAGGGTCCTACGAGCAGTACTTC
CSARDPGTGSYEQYF
>TRBJ2-2|TRBD2|TRBV25-1|NA|20
TGTGCCAGCAGTGGCCTCGGGACTAGCGGGCCCAAGGGAAGCACCGGGGAGCTGTTTTTT
CASSGLGTSGPKGSTGELFF
>TRBJ1-4|NA|TRBV3-1|NA|14
TGTGCCAGCAGCCAATGGGTGTCTGGCGAAAAACTGTTTTTT
CASSQWVSGEKLFF
>TRBJ1-6|NA|TRBV20-1|NA|13
TGCAGTGCCCCGGACACTTATAATTCACCCCTCCACTTT
CSAPDTYNSPLHF
>TRBJ1-5|TRBD1|TRBV7-2|NA|18
TGTGCCAGCAGCTTAGCCCAAGTTAGGACAGGGACCAATCAGCCCCAGCATTTT
CASSLAQVRTGTNQPQHF
>TRBJ1-2|NA|TRBV3-1|NA|15
TGTGCCAGCAGCCAAGGGACAAGTGCTAACTATGGCTACACCTTC
CASSQGTSANYGYTF
>TRBJ2-3|NA|TRBV12-3/TRBV12-4|few|14
TGTGCCAGCGGGGGCCGGAGGGGTTCGGATACGCAGTATTTT
CASGGRRGSDTQYF
>TRBJ2-1|TRBD2|TRBV5-1|NA|18
TGCGCCAGCAGCTTGGATGGACTAGCGGGAGCAGGGCACAATGAGCAGTTCTTC
CASSLDGLAGAGHNEQFF
>TRBJ2-1|TRBD2|TRBV7-3|NA|16
TGTGCCAGCTCCGAGCGGGGGGGGAGCTCCTACAATGAGCAGTTCTTC
CASSERGGSSYNEQFF
>TRBJ2-1|TRBD2|TRBV11-2|NA|18
TGTGCCAGCAGCTTAGTAGTGCCTAGCGGCTACTCCTACAATGAGCAGTTCTTC
CASSLVVPSGYSYNEQFF
>TRBJ2-1|NA|TRBV6-5|few|15
TGTGCCAGCAGTTTACGGGACTTCGCCTACAATGAGCAGTTCTTC
CASSLRDFAYNEQFF
>TRBJ1-6|NA|TRBV6-6|NA|13
TGTGCCAGCAGTACAGGAGGATATCAACCCCTCCACTTT
CASSTGGYQPLHF
>TRBJ2-3|TRBD2|TRBV5-1|few|17
TGCGCCAGCAGCTTGGCCTTGGCTAGCGGTCACACAGATACGCAGTATTTT
CASSLALASGHTDTQYF
>TRBJ2-6|NA|TRBV10-3|few|15
TGTGCCACCTCGCCCGCATCCTCTGGGGCCAACGTCCTGACTTTC
CATSPASSGANVLTF
>TRBJ2-3|NA|TRBV27|NA|16
TGTGCCAGCAGCCGACTAGTGGCCGTCTTCACAGATACGCAGTATTTT
CASSRLVAVFTDTQYF
>TRBJ2-1|TRBD2|TRBV4-2|NA|16
TGTGCCAGCAGCCCCGGAAGCGGGGGGCTTAGTAATGAGCAGTTCTTC
CASSPGSGGLSNEQFF
>TRBJ1-5|NA|TRBV4-1|NA|17
TGCGCCAGCAGCCAGGGGCGCGCCTATGGTAGCAATCAGCCCCAGCATTTT
CASSQGRAYGSNQPQHF
>TRBJ2-1|NA|TRBV5-1|NA|14
TGCGCCAGCAGCTTGGGGGCGGCACCCAATGAGCAGTTCTTC
CASSLGAAPNEQFF
>TRBJ2-3|TRBD2|TRBV27|NA|16
TGTGCCAGCAGTTTATATGGGACTAGCGGGAGAGATACGCAGTATTTT
CASSLYGTSGRDTQYF
>TRBJ2-5|NA|TRBV20-1|few|16
TGCAGTGCTAGAGTGGTTGCTCGAGGACTACAAGAGACCCAGTACTTC
CSARVVARGLQETQYF
>TRBJ2-1|NA|TRBV20-1|NA|13
TGCAGTGGGTCGGGAGTTGCTGGGGATGAGCAGTTCTTC
CSGSGVAGDEQFF
>TRBJ2-3|TRBD2|TRBV12-3/TRBV12-4|few|18
TGTGCCAGCAGTCCCTCCCGGGGTCTAGCGGGATTAACAGATACGCAGTATTTT
CASSPSRGLAGLTDTQYF
>TRBJ1-1|NA|TRBV28|NA|17
TGTGCCAGCAGTTGGGGGCAGGCAACTTGGAAGAACACTGAAGCTTTCTTT
CASSWGQATWKNTEAFF
>TRBJ2-7|NA|TRBV4-1|once|15
TGCGCCAGCAGCCCACCGCAGGAATACTCCTACGAGCAGTACTTC
CASSPPQEYSYEQYF
>TRBJ1-2|NA|TRBV7-2|NA|14
TGTGCCAGCAGCTTACAGCTTACTAACTATGGGTACACCTTC
CASSLQLTNYGYTF
>TRBJ2-7|TRBD1|TRBV6-5|NA|15
TGTGCCAGCAGTCCTAGGACAGGAGCCTACAATGAGCAGTACTTC
CASSPRTGAYNEQYF
>TRBJ1-1|NA|TRBV27|once|15
TGTACCAGCAGTCACTCCGGGACCCCTAGTACTGAAGCTTTCTTT
CTSSHSGTPSTEAFF
>TRBJ2-3|TRBD2|TRBV4-1|NA|16
TGCGCCAGCAGCCAAGCCGGGACTAGCGGCACAGATACGCAGTATTTT
CASSQAGTSGTDTQYF
>TRBJ2-5|TRBD2|TRBV6-5|NA|16
TGTGCCAGCAGTTACTCACCCGGGGGGGGACAAGAGACCCAGTACTTC
CASSYSPGGGQETQYF
>TRBJ2-1|NA|TRBV27|NA|18
TGTGCCAGCAGCCCTCAGGGGACCGTGTTAAGCTCCTACAATGAGCAGTTCTTC
CASSPQGTVLSSYNEQFF
>TRBJ2-3|TRBD1|TRBV12-3/TRBV12-4|many|15
TGTGCCAGCATCAGACAGGGCCTCACCACAGATACGCAGTATTTT
CASIRQGLTTDTQYF